The 27 T cell receptor beta chains listed next were all sequenced from one sample in a study of blood T cell repertoires in COVID-19 (TCRdb year 2020). The library was produced with the immunoSEQ multiplex PCR assay. Imported from immuneACCESS, the table was reduced by TCRdb to in-frame sequences with V and J called. These copies leave out some clones; in studies compared against another copy, an unresolved V gene accounts for under half, and the cause of the remainder is not known. The sample yields around 130,000 clones; approximately 77% were counted once. Around 18% of the sample is in the top ten clones. Sequencing was carried out using peripheral blood. The receptors come from a man older than 75 with acute or convalescent COVID-19.

This chain uses TRBV19 with TRBJ1-3; perhaps TRBD1 as D (6 bases). This CDR3 region has 15 residues. V was cut by 2 bases and J by 2 bases, with 10 bases left in between. CDR1 is LNHDA and CDR2 is SQIVND in the germline V gene (reference sequence). CDR3 in DNA: TGTGCCAGTAGTATAAAGAGGACAGCTGGAAACACCATATATTTT. Translated: CASSIKRTAGNTIYF.

V gene TRBV7-8 combines with J gene TRBJ1-2, with 8 bases that match TRBD1. The junction had 12 bases not matched to a gene; V was cut back by 1 base and J by 8 bases. Germline V gene data show CDR1 as SGHVS and CDR2 as FQNEAQ. The CDR3 is 16 amino acids. CDR3 sequence (DNA): TGTGCCAGCAGCTTAGGTTTGTGGACAGGGCTAGGAGGCTACACCTTC. This gives the protein CASSLGLWTGLGGYTF.

The rearrangement uses TRBV2 and TRBJ1-2, with 7 bases matching TRBD1. The CDR3 length is 12 residues. V shed 6 bases and J 8 bases; nucleotides not matched to a gene: 6. The germline CDR1 and CDR2 sequences are SNHLY and FYNNEI. CDR3 bases: TGTGCCAGCAGCCTAAGGGGGCAAGGCTACACCTTC. It translates to CASSLRGQGYTF. Together with reference TRBV2 and TRBJ1-2, the CDR3 gives the full variable domain: EPEVTQTPSHQVTQMGQEVILRCVPISNHLYFYWYRQILGQKVEFLVSFYNNEISEKSEIFDDQFSVERPDGSNFTLKIRSTKLEDSAMYFCASSLRGQGYTFGSGTRLTVV.

The genes are TRBV9 and TRBJ1-4; 9 bases map to TRBD1. The CDR3 covers 16 residues. CDR1 SGDLS and CDR2 YYNGEE come from the germline V gene. V was pared by 3 bases and J by 2 bases, with 5 bases of the junction left unmatched. The CDR3 DNA sequence: TGTGCCAGCAGCGCGGGACAGGGAGCGACTAATGAAAAACTGTTTTTT. Its translation: CASSAGQGATNEKLFF.

J is TRBJ2-1 and V is TRBV28, with 7 bases fitting TRBD1. Germline CDR1 MDHEN, CDR2 SYDVKM. The V gene end was trimmed by 3 bases and the J gene end by 3 bases; junction bases not matched to a gene: 2. This CDR3 has 14 residues. The CDR3 region is CASSLRQGYNEQFF. The CDR3 nucleotides are TGTGCCAGCAGTTTGAGACAGGGCTACAATGAGCAGTTCTTC.

V is TRBV5-1 and J is TRBJ2-3, with D perhaps matching TRBD1 (5 bases). Germline CDR1 reads SGHRS; CDR2 reads YFSETQ. The CDR3 contains 16 residues. V lost 1 base to trimming and J lost 4 bases, with 16 bases between them. The CDR3 coding sequence is TGCGCCAGCAGCTTGACGCACAGGACCTCGGCAGATACGCAGTATTTT. The encoded protein is CASSLTHRTSADTQYF.

V and J are TRBV3-1 (or the pseudogene TRBV3-2) and TRBJ1-6; D remains ambiguous. The V end was cut by 0 bases, the J end by 5 bases, with 5 bases between. This CDR3 contains 14 residues. Germline V lookup: CDR1 LGHDT, CDR2 YNNKEL (reference sequence). CDR3 bases: TGTGCCAGCAGCCAAGACGGGGATAATTCACCCCTCCACTTT. Protein: CASSQDGDNSPLHF.

The chain employs TRBV10-3 and TRBJ1-1, with a weak D call TRBD1 (6 bases). V lost 3 bases and J 4 bases, leaving 6 bases between the germline ends. Germline V gives CDR1 ENHRY, CDR2 SYGVKD. The CDR3 sequence is 12 residues long. The CDR3 reads CAISEQGTEAFF. CDR3 coding DNA: TGTGCCATCAGTGAACAGGGCACTGAAGCTTTCTTT.

The V call is TRBV6-5, the J call TRBJ1-2; a weak D match, TRBD1 (6 bases). The CDR3 is 14 amino acids. V dropped 3 bases and J dropped 4 bases, with 12 bases sitting between them. From germline, CDR1 is MNHEY and CDR2 SVGAGI. This CDR3 is CASSYGGQPYGYTF. The CDR3 bases are TGTGCCAGCAGTTATGGTGGACAGCCCTATGGCTACACCTTC.

This chain connects TRBV9 to TRBJ2-5, with 8 bases lining up with TRBD2. Germline-derived CDR1 and CDR2 are SGDLS and YYNGEE. This CDR3 contains 15 residues. The J segment lost 5 bases and the V segment lost 0 bases, leaving 6 bases of the junction unmatched. Here the CDR3 DNA reads TGTGCCAGCAGCGTAGACCGGGGGGGCCCCGAGACCCAGTACTTC. Amino acid sequence: CASSVDRGGPETQYF.

In this sample, this clone turned up once. The CDR3 here is CASSFFGREANYGYTF. The CDR3 DNA is TGTGCCAGCAGCTTTTTTGGTCGGGAAGCTAACTATGGCTACACCTTC. The chain uses TRBV7-7 and TRBJ1-2, with D hard to call. V was trimmed by 3 bases and J by 0 bases, leaving 14 bases between them. The CDR3 length is 16 residues. Germline values: CDR1 SSHAT, CDR2 FNYEAQ (reference sequence).

This clone appeared a single time. The gene calls are TRBV27 and TRBJ1-3; 7 bases agree with TRBD1. Trimming removed 2 bases from V and 0 bases from J; junction bases left unmatched: 7. CDR1 is MNHEY, CDR2 SMNVEV, per germline (reference sequence). This CDR3 spans 17 amino acids. The CDR3 sequence is CASSLRGQTLSGNTIYF. The CDR3, as DNA: TGTGCCAGCAGTTTAAGGGGGCAGACCCTCTCTGGAAACACCATATATTTT.

This chain links TRBV6-5 with TRBJ2-7; D unresolved. The V and J ends lost 4 bases and 3 bases respectively, with 16 bases between them. This CDR3 has 15 residues. Looked up from germline, CDR1 is MNHEY and CDR2 is SVGAGI. The CDR3 DNA sequence: TGTGCCAGCAGTTTAAGACCCGAGGCCGTCTACGAGCAGTACTTC. This codes for CASSLRPEAVYEQYF.

This clone was picked up a small number of times. An end of the junction does not agree with germline; a read error may underlie this. The chain links TRBV7-7 to TRBJ2-2; 9 positions agree with TRBD1. This CDR3 is built from 15 residues. Germline V gene data show CDR1 as SSHAT and CDR2 as FNYEAQ (reference sequence). The CDR3 spells CASSPGTGKTGELFF. As DNA, the CDR3 is TGTGCTAGCAGCCCGGGGACAGGGAAAACCGGGGAGCTGTTTTTT.

V gene TRBV15 combines with J gene TRBJ2-6; D perhaps matches TRBD1 (5 bases). Deletions cut 0 bases from V and 3 bases from J, with 12 bases between. The CDR3 contains 17 residues. The V gene's germline CDR1 is LNHNV and CDR2 YYDKDF (reference sequence). The CDR3: CATSRERQGYGANVLTF. In nucleotides, the CDR3 is TGTGCCACCAGCAGAGAAAGGCAGGGATATGGGGCCAACGTCCTGACTTTC.

The CDR3 nucleotides read TGTGCCAGCAGTTACAGGGGGGGGACCTACGAGCAGTACTTC. Translating it yields CASSYRGGTYEQYF. This chain uses TRBV6-5 with TRBJ2-7; TRBD2 is a possible D gene (7 bases). Germline assignment: CDR1 MNHEY and CDR2 SVGAGI. Trimming took 2 bases from V and 2 from J, leaving 10 bases between them. CDR3 length: 14 residues.

The chain joins TRBV5-1 to TRBJ1-1; tentative D call: TRBD1 (5 bases). CDR3 length: 14 residues. Trimming removed 2 bases from V and 1 base from J, with 9 bases in between. The germline V gene has CDR1 SGHRS and CDR2 YFSETQ. CDR3 DNA sequence: TGCGCCAGCAGCTTACAGGCCGAGAACACTGAAGCTTTCTTT. Amino acids: CASSLQAENTEAFF.

The J gene is TRBJ1-4, the V gene TRBV6-5; 8 bases are a match to TRBD1. The CDR3 consists of 13 residues. The germline V gene encodes CDR1 MNHEY and CDR2 SVGAGI. V dropped 6 bases and J dropped 7; count of bases not matched to a gene: 4. The CDR3 here is CASRDRAGEKLFF. DNA for the CDR3: TGTGCCAGCAGGGACAGGGCCGGTGAAAAACTGTTTTTT.

The rearrangement links TRBV12-2 to TRBJ1-1; TRBD1, the D gene given by the table, was not confirmed from the DNA. TRBV12-2 is a pseudogene. The CDR3 spans 16 residues. In DNA, the CDR3 is TGTGCAAGTCGCTTACTGCGGGTGACAGGGGACACTGAAGCTTTCTTT. Encoded protein: CASRLLRVTGDTEAFF.

The chain employs TRBV7-2 and TRBJ2-3, with a weak D call TRBD1 (6 bases). Germline V gene data show CDR1 as SGHTA and CDR2 as FQGNSA. V was trimmed by 2 bases and J by 3 bases, leaving 12 bases between them. CDR3 length: 15 amino acids. This chain's CDR3 is CASSLLDRGTDTQYF. As DNA, the CDR3 is TGTGCCAGCAGCTTACTGGACAGAGGAACAGATACGCAGTATTTT.

This chain connects TRBV10-3 to TRBJ2-7; D remains unclear. V was pared by 0 bases and J by 8 bases, with 17 bases between. This CDR3 spans 15 amino acids. CDR1 is ENHRY, CDR2 SYGVKD, per germline. The CDR3 sequence: CAISESISPSTQQYF. In DNA, the CDR3 is TGTGCCATCAGTGAGTCGATATCCCCTTCCACTCAGCAGTACTTC.

This chain links TRBV7-9 with TRBJ2-1; weak D call: TRBD2 (6 bases). Germline CDR1 and CDR2: SEHNR and FQNEAQ (reference sequence). The CDR3 runs to 15 residues. V shed 4 bases and J shed 8 bases, with 18 bases lying between them. The CDR3 DNA reads as TGTGCCAGCAGCTCCACTGGGGGGATTGGGGATGAGCAGTTCTTC. Its translation is CASSSTGGIGDEQFF.

The chain's CDR3 is CASSMTGQIAEAFF. Written as DNA, the CDR3 is TGTGCCAGCAGTATGACAGGGCAGATCGCTGAAGCTTTCTTT. J is TRBJ1-1 and V is TRBV2, with 7 bases lining up with TRBD1. After removal of 5 bases from V and 6 bases from J, the junction contained 9 bases not matched to a gene. Germline lookup yields CDR1 SNHLY and CDR2 FYNNEI. CDR3 length: 14 amino acids.

The chain links TRBV5-4 to TRBJ1-1, with a possible D match to TRBD1 (5 bases). Germline lookup yields CDR1 SGHNT and CDR2 YYREEE (reference sequence). V was trimmed by 0 bases and J by 1 base, leaving 7 bases between them. The CDR3 is 14 amino acids. This CDR3 reads CASSLGQPNTEAFF. Here the CDR3 DNA reads TGTGCCAGCAGCTTGGGACAGCCGAACACTGAAGCTTTCTTT. The full variable domain, with the rest looked up from reference TRBV5-4 and TRBJ1-1, is ETGVTQSPTHLIKTRGQQVTLRCSSQSGHNTVSWYQQALGQGPQFIFQYYREEENGRGNFPPRFSGLQFPNYSSELNVNALELDDSALYLCASSLGQPNTEAFFGQGTRLTVV.

The V call is TRBV6-4, the J call TRBJ2-2, with D possibly TRBD2 on 7 matching bases. CDR3 length: 14 residues. Trimming took 6 bases from V and 3 from J, leaving 11 bases between them. Germline V gene data show CDR1 as MRHNA and CDR2 as SNTAGT. The CDR3 protein is CASSPGGHTGELFF. As DNA, the CDR3 is TGTGCCAGCAGCCCCGGGGGGCACACCGGGGAGCTGTTTTTT.

This rearrangement joins TRBV5-1 to TRBJ2-2, with D perhaps TRBD1 (5 bases). V shed 7 bases and J shed 3 bases, with 13 bases lying between them. Germline CDR1 reads SGHRS; CDR2 reads YFSETQ. CDR3 length: 14 amino acids. CDR3 nucleotides: TGCGCCAGCGGAGCTCAGGGTGACACCGGGGAGCTGTTTTTT. Its protein product is CASGAQGDTGELFF. Looking up the rest from reference TRBV5-1 and TRBJ2-2 gives the full variable domain: KAGVTQTPRYLIKTRGQQVTLSCSPISGHRSVSWYQQTPGQGLQFLFEYFSETQRNKGNFPGRFSGRQFSNSRSEMNVSTLELGDSALYLCASGAQGDTGELFFGEGSRLTVL.

V gene TRBV20-1 combines with J gene TRBJ2-7; D is uncertain. This CDR3 region has 12 residues. The V and J ends lost 3 bases and 6 bases respectively, with 12 bases between them. CDR1 DFQATT and CDR2 SNEGSKA come from the germline V gene (reference sequence). The CDR3 DNA follows: TGCAGTGCTAGTAGTGGATGGAGCGAGCAGTACTTC. Translated: CSASSGWSEQYF.